This paragraph reports one TCR beta chain. No cognate antigen has been identified for it. Base qualities are not provided; no much larger clone lies one nucleotide away. The time point label here, explained by the study, means: 20 to 30 months on ibrutinib. Roughly 2 micrograms of genomic DNA were extracted from cryopreserved PBMCs for TCR beta library preparation. Longitudinal blood samples from CLL patients receiving ibrutinib monotherapy were subjected to high-throughput TCR beta sequencing. Patients were enrolled in a phase 2 open-label single-center ibrutinib monotherapy trial. These data originate in a study of cytotoxic CD8 clonotypes in ibrutinib-treated CLL (dated by TCRdb to the early 2020s). With respect to the entire study: The cohort included roughly 15 treatment-naive and roughly 10 relapsed/refractory patients; around 17 were IGHV unmutated. Partial responses were observed in about 24 patients and complete responses in 2; after a median follow-up of around 68 months, remission was maintained in roughly 14 patients and progression was observed in some twelve. Samples at response were collected after a median of about 13 months of treatment, with a range of about 6 to 36 months. An average of 255,043 productive templates and approximately 91,000 productive rearrangements was obtained per sample. Longitudinal samples were available for about 30% of the roughly 90 trial participants. Cryopreserved peripheral blood mononuclear cells were obtained prior to treatment, at the time of response, and at either disease progression or sustained remission. Every remission and progressive disease sample was obtained while ibrutinib was still being received by the patients.

The goal of deep resolution MiSeq sequencing was a depth between 1 in 1 million and 1 in 200,000 T cells, and coverage averaged 10x per clonotype. The immunoSEQ hsTCRB Kit was used to generate the TCR beta libraries. The original pipeline was this. ImmunoSEQ Data Assistant and ImmunoSEQ Analyzer were used for data analysis, and V, D and J genes were assigned according to IMGT definitions. Clonality was computed as one minus normalized Shannon entropy of productive rearrangement frequencies, ranging from 0 to 1. Only overrepresented clonotypes making up at least 0.05% of each patient's repertoire were included in the public clonotype analysis. Repertoires from around 13 age-matched healthy donors in immuneACCESS were used as clonality controls. TCRdb obtained this table from immuneACCESS and retained in-frame rearrangements with V and J assigned. These tables miss some clones; where compared with another copy, unresolved V genes account for less than half of the shortfall, and the remainder is unexplained. The V and J calls and clone size are taken from that table; D and trimming were inferred from the DNA. This sample comprises under 300,000 clones, under 75% of them detected only once. Approximately 15% of the sample rests with the top ten.

Points the paper makes about the study in general: Baseline clonality was found to be higher than that of age-matched healthy donors and was strongly correlated with circulating CD8+ T-cell counts. Public clonotypes were found to be uncommon and were observed to contract or remain stable during treatment; the increase in clonality was shown to reflect expansion of private clonotypes at ibrutinib response. Clonality rose at ibrutinib response, remained stable during sustained remission, and dropped back toward baseline at progression. Lymph node repertoires were not examined, and the timing of sampling was not matched between patients in sustained remission and those whose disease progressed.

The source is a human donor with chronic lymphocytic leukemia. The material was PBMCs, obtained after 24 months of ibrutinib treatment.

The CDR3 corresponds to CASSLGGTSGMSSYEQYF. The DNA is as follows: TGTGCCAGCAGCTTAGGTGGGACTAGCGGGATGAGCTCCTACGAGCAGTACTTC. The rearranged chain carries TRBV11-2 and TRBJ2-7; TRBD2 matches 13 bases in the middle. From the cysteine up to the phenylalanine, the CDR3 has a length of 18 residues. This entry keeps only the CDR3 DNA: 54 bases, framed from base 1. The V end gives up 1 base and the J end 0 bases, leaving 6 bases in the junction not matched to a gene. CDR1 and CDR2, per the germline V gene, are SGHAT and FQNNGV.